Each of the 10 T cell receptor beta chains below was sequenced from the same sample in a study of OX40 agonist ivuxolimab in advanced cancers. Data came from immunoSEQ multiplex PCR; TCRdb stores just in-frame clones and leaves some out. The sample carries more than 80,000 clones, under 95% recorded once. This material consisted of CD4+ or CD8+ T cells sorted from blood, taken in a trial of the OX40 agonist ivuxolimab. These receptors all come from an adult with an advanced solid tumor such as melanoma, head and neck, liver or kidney cancer.

J is TRBJ2-1 and V is TRBV2; D is unclear. Germline V gives CDR1 SNHLY, CDR2 FYNNEI. This CDR3 is 15 amino acids long. The V end was cut by 6 bases, the J end by 8 bases, with 20 bases between. The CDR3 DNA is TGTGCCAGCAGGGACCACTCCGGCACCACGGATGAGCAGTTCTTC. Amino acids: CASRDHSGTTDEQFF.

This clone was detected only once. The same CDR3 also results from other DNA sequences found in this sample. This chain joins TRBV28 and TRBJ2-2; 8 bases align to TRBD2. The CDR3 covers 19 residues. The V gene end was trimmed by 5 bases and the J gene end by 1 base; junction bases not matched to a gene: 15. The germline CDR1 and CDR2 sequences are MDHEN and SYDVKM. CDR3 in amino acids: CASSPPPGTSGWNTGELFF. CDR3 bases: TGTGCCAGCAGTCCTCCACCCGGAACTAGCGGATGGAACACCGGGGAGCTGTTTTTT.

The chain recombines TRBV11-2 with TRBJ1-1; the D is unclear. The CDR3 is 14 residues long. V was pared by 1 base and J by 3 bases, with 9 bases between. Germline lookup yields CDR1 SGHAT and CDR2 FQNNGV. This CDR3 reads CASSLAVPDTEAFF. The DNA for the CDR3 is TGTGCCAGCAGCTTAGCAGTTCCAGACACTGAAGCTTTCTTT.

The V and J genes are TRBV7-9 and TRBJ2-1; 9 bases line up with TRBD1. Germline CDR1 reads SEHNR; CDR2 reads FQNEAQ (reference sequence). J lost 8 bases, V lost 3 bases, and 8 bases had no gene match. The CDR3 is 15 residues long. The CDR3 DNA sequence: TGTGCCAGCAGCTTCTTCGGGACAGGGAAGTATGAGCAGTTCTTC. This translates into CASSFFGTGKYEQFF.

The chain links TRBV13 to TRBJ1-6; D is perhaps TRBD1 (6 bases). This CDR3 is 15 amino acids long. Germline assignment: CDR1 PRHDT and CDR2 FYEKMQ (reference sequence). With 5 bases removed from V and 3 bases from J, the gap between germline ends came to 11 bases. The CDR3 DNA reads as TGTGCCAGCAGCCCCGGACAGTTCTATAATTCACCCCTCCACTTT. It yields the protein CASSPGQFYNSPLHF.

The V gene is TRBV27, the J gene TRBJ1-2; no definite D call. The V end lost 5 bases, the J end lost 4 bases, and 11 bases lay between the germline ends. The CDR3 contains 13 residues. Germline V gene data show CDR1 as MNHEY and CDR2 as SMNVEV (reference sequence). CDR3 in amino acids: CASSPTSGYGYTF. The CDR3 bases are TGTGCCAGCAGTCCCACCTCAGGCTATGGCTACACCTTC.

V gene TRBV5-8 combines with J gene TRBJ2-5, with D uncertain. The ends were cut back, 2 bases at V and 2 bases at J, with 10 bases in the middle. The CDR3 totals 14 residues. Looked up from germline, CDR1 is SGHTS and CDR2 is YDEGEE. The CDR3 DNA sequence: TGTGCCAGCAGCTTATCCGGCAATCAAGAGACCCAGTACTTC. It encodes CASSLSGNQETQYF.

The chain combines TRBV6-5 with TRBJ2-1; TRBD2 matches at 7 bases. With 0 bases clipped from V and 5 bases from J, the junction kept 7 bases outside the gene matches. Germline assignment: CDR1 MNHEY and CDR2 SVGAGI. The CDR3 sequence is 16 residues long. The CDR3 DNA reads TGTGCCAGCAGTTACTCGAGGCGGGAGAGCGACAATGAGCAGTTCTTC. This gives the protein CASSYSRRESDNEQFF.

The V gene is TRBV6-5, the J gene TRBJ1-6; D gene unclear. This CDR3 has 12 amino acids. V was cut by 2 bases and J by 5 bases, with 1 base left in between. Per germline, CDR1 MNHEY and CDR2 SVGAGI. The CDR3 DNA sequence: TGTGCCAGCAGTTACAATAATTCACCCCTCCACTTT. It codes for CASSYNNSPLHF.

This chain links TRBV4-3 with TRBJ2-7; the match to TRBD2 covers 11 bases. The V and J ends lost 1 base and 4 bases, in that order; junction bases with no gene match: 3. This CDR3 contains 15 residues. CDR1 and CDR2 (germline): LGHNA, YSLEER. The CDR3 here is CASSQVLAGGYEQYF. CDR3 nucleotide sequence: TGCGCCAGCAGCCAAGTTCTAGCGGGGGGATACGAGCAGTACTTC.